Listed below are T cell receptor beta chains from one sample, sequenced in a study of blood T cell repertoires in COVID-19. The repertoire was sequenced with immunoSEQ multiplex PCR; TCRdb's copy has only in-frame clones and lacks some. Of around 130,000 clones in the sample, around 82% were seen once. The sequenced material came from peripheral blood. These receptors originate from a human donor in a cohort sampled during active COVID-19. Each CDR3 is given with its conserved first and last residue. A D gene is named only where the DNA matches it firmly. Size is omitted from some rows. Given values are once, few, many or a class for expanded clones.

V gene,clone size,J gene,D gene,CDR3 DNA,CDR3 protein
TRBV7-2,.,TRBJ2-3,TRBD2,TGTGCCAGCAGTCTACTAGCGGGGGGGACCACAGATACGCAGTATTTT,CASSLLAGGTTDTQYF
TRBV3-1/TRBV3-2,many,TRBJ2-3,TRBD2,TGTGCCAGCAGCCAAGATGTCAGGCGGGGGGGAGCAGATACGCAGTATTTT,CASSQDVRRGGADTQYF
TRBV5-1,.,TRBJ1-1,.,TGCGCCAGCAGCTTGGTCCCAGGGGTTGCTGAAGCTTTCTTT,CASSLVPGVAEAFF
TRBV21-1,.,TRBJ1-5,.,TGTGCCAGCAGCGCCGGACAGTCTTATAGCAATCAGCCCCAGCATTTT,CASSAGQSYSNQPQHF
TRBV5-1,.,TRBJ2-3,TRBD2,TGCGCCAGCAGCTTGACTAGCGGGGGCCAGGTAGATACGCAGTATTTT,CASSLTSGGQVDTQYF
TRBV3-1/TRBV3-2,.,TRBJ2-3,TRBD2,TGTGCCAGCAGCCAACTAGTAGGACTAGCGGGGTTTACGCAGTATTTT,CASSQLVGLAGFTQYF
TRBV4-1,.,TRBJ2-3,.,TGCGCCAGCAGCCAAGTAAACCTGGTGGCCACAGATACGCAGTATTTT,CASSQVNLVATDTQYF
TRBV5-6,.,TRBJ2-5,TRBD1,TGTGCCAGCAGCTACAGAAGGACAGGGGGCGAGACCCAGTACTTC,CASSYRRTGGETQYF
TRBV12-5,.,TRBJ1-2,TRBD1,TGTGCTAGTGGCCGGGCCGGGACAGCTTATGGCTACACCTTC,CASGRAGTAYGYTF
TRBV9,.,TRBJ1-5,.,TGTGCCAGCAGCACAGGAGTTGGCAATCAGCCCCAGCATTTT,CASSTGVGNQPQHF